The present entry profiles one T cell receptor (beta chain) with its context. The sample is drawn from a study of blood T cell repertoires in COVID-19. Study-wide context: Sites across the United States, Italy and Spain contributed samples from acute and convalescent COVID-19. Sources were T cells, B-cell-depleted T cells, or PBMCs; the material itself was cDNA or gDNA.

Germline CDR1 is LGHDT and CDR2 is YNNKEL (reference sequence). V shed 1 base, J shed 6 bases, and the junction held 11 bases outside the gene matches. This CDR3 region has 17 residues. Method: immunoSEQ multiplex PCR; TCRdb's copy keeps in-frame clones and lacks some. Of 200,000 to 250,000 clones listed, just over 85% are singletons. The V and J genes are TRBV3-1 (or the pseudogene TRBV3-2) and TRBJ2-2, with 7 bases aligning to TRBD2. Sequencing was done on a sample of peripheral blood. The TCR sequence derives from a man aged 25 to 45 who had recovered from COVID-19. The chain's CDR3 is CASSQVEGRGHAGELFF. The CDR3 region has the DNA TGTGCCAGCAGCCAAGTCGAGGGGAGGGGCCACGCCGGGGAGCTGTTTTTT.